These 14 T cell receptor beta chains were sequenced from one sample in a study of cytomegalovirus exposure and HLA in healthy donors. The PCR employed 60 Vbeta primers together with 13 Jbeta primers. Produced via immunoSEQ multiplex PCR; TCRdb's table is partial and in-frame only. The sample yields roughly 150,000 clones, around 75% seen once. Sample: PBMCs. Every receptor here comes from a man younger than 35 in good health and CMV-seropositive.

This clone showed up just a few times. The J gene is TRBJ1-6, the V gene TRBV30; the D is unclear. V dropped 1 base and J dropped 8 bases, with 9 bases sitting between them. The CDR3 runs to 13 residues. From germline, CDR1 is GTSNPN and CDR2 SVGIG (reference sequence). Here the CDR3 reads CAWSANPDSPLHF. The CDR3 DNA reads TGTGCCTGGAGTGCTAATCCTGATTCACCCCTCCACTTT.

This clone was detected only a few times. The J gene is TRBJ1-6, the V gene TRBV11-2, with 12 bases fitting TRBD1. V lost 5 bases, J lost 7 bases, and 12 bases stayed unmatched. This CDR3 region has 18 residues. Germline CDR1 SGHAT, CDR2 FQNNGV. The CDR3 spells CASSPGTGGVHSNSPLHF. CDR3 nucleotide sequence: TGTGCCAGCAGCCCCGGGACAGGGGGCGTTCATTCAAATTCACCCCTCCACTTT. Full variable domain (rest looked up from reference TRBV11-2 and TRBJ1-6): EAGVAQSPRYKIIEKRQSVAFWCNPISGHATLYWYQQILGQGPKLLIQFQNNGVVDDSQLPKDRFSAERLKGVDSTLKIQPAKLEDSAVYLCASSPGTGGVHSNSPLHFGNGTRLTVT.

CDR3 nucleotides: TGTGCCAGCACCACGGAGGCCCCAGATACGCAGTATTTT. Translation: CASTTEAPDTQYF. This sequence joins TRBV28 and TRBJ2-3; perhaps TRBD2 as D (5 bases). Germline V lookup: CDR1 MDHEN, CDR2 SYDVKM. Trimming cost V 7 bases and J 4 bases, with 12 bases left between them. The CDR3 has 13 residues.

This chain uses TRBV5-1 with TRBJ2-1, with TRBD2 matching 8 bases. J lost 0 bases, V lost 1 base, and 0 bases had no gene match. CDR1 and CDR2 from the germline V gene are SGHRS and YFSETQ. The CDR3 runs 15 residues. DNA for the CDR3: TGCGCCAGCAGCTTGACTAGCGGCTCCTACAATGAGCAGTTCTTC. It is translated as CASSLTSGSYNEQFF.

This chain uses TRBV11-2 with TRBJ2-7; 7 nucleotides match TRBD2. This CDR3 contains 17 residues. Per the germline V gene, CDR1 is SGHAT and CDR2 is FQNNGV. The ends lost 5 bases at V and 5 bases at J; junction bases unmatched: 18. The CDR3 DNA reads TGTGCCAGCAGCCCAGGTCGGGGGGAGGCAGTACCGAACGAGCAGTACGTC. It codes for CASSPGRGEAVPNEQYV.

The CDR3 region has the DNA TGTGCTAGTGGATCTCCTCAATGGGAGTATGGCTACACCTTC. The encoded protein is CASGSPQWEYGYTF. The V gene is TRBV12-5, the J gene TRBJ1-2; D remains ambiguous. The CDR3 length is 14 residues. The germline V and J ends were trimmed by 6 bases and 5 bases, with 16 bases remaining between them. Germline V gene sequence: CDR1 LGHNT, CDR2 FRNRAP.

V is TRBV19 and J is TRBJ2-1; 12 bases map to TRBD2. With V trimmed by 5 bases and J by 5 bases, 4 bases remained unmatched. The CDR3 consists of 15 residues. Germline V gene lookup returns CDR1 LNHDA and CDR2 SQIVND (reference sequence). CDR3 in DNA: TGTGCCAGTAGTGTACTAGCGGGAGGCCACAATGAGCAGTTCTTC. Amino acid sequence: CASSVLAGGHNEQFF.

V gene TRBV6-5 combines with J gene TRBJ1-1, with D possibly TRBD1 on 5 matching bases. From germline, CDR1 is MNHEY and CDR2 SVGAGI. This CDR3 is built from 14 residues. The V gene lost 0 bases and the J gene lost 6 bases, with 11 bases spanning the gap. The CDR3 DNA follows: TGTGCCAGCAGTTACTCAGGGGTGACGGCTGAAGCTTTCTTT. This gives the protein CASSYSGVTAEAFF.

This clone was seen a single time. The chain employs TRBV27 and TRBJ1-4; 11 positions match TRBD1. The CDR3 has 17 residues. The germline gives CDR1 MNHEY, CDR2 SMNVEV (reference sequence). The J segment lost 5 bases and the V segment lost 6 bases, leaving 11 bases of the junction unmatched. The CDR3 coding sequence is TGTGCCAGCAGAGTAGGACAGGGGGCGCGTAAGAATGAAAAACTGTTTTTT. Protein product: CASRVGQGARKNEKLFF.

The chain has TRBV2 and TRBJ2-3; 7 nucleotides line up with TRBD2. V was pared by 0 bases and J by 0 bases, with 12 bases of the junction left unmatched. Germline assignment: CDR1 SNHLY and CDR2 FYNNEI. CDR3 length: 19 amino acids. The CDR3 is CASSEALRGLADSTDTQYF. The CDR3 DNA follows: TGTGCCAGCAGTGAAGCGCTTAGGGGTCTAGCGGATAGCACAGATACGCAGTATTTT.

Comment on this clone: At one of its ends the junction is not consistent with the germline gene, which may arise from a read error. This chain joins TRBV25-1 and TRBJ1-4, with D perhaps matching TRBD1 (6 bases). This CDR3 has 11 amino acids. Germline assignment: CDR1 MGHDK and CDR2 SYGVNS. The CDR3: CASSRNRAWIF. The CDR3 coding sequence is TGTGCCAGCAGTCGGAACAGGGCATGGATTTTT.

The chain combines TRBV7-9 with TRBJ1-5, with TRBD1 matching over 11 bases. V gave up 5 bases and J gave up 7 bases; unmatched junction bases: 10. From germline, CDR1 is SEHNR and CDR2 FQNEAQ (reference sequence). This CDR3 is 16 amino acids long. The CDR3 coding sequence is TGTGCCAGCAGCCGACTGGGACAGGGGGTTAGCCAGCCCCAGCATTTT. This translates into CASSRLGQGVSQPQHF.

The V call is TRBV25-1, the J call TRBJ1-1, with TRBD1 matching over 8 bases. Germline V gene sequence: CDR1 MGHDK, CDR2 SYGVNS. The length of the CDR3 is 15 residues. V lost 5 bases to trimming and J lost 0 bases; unmatched junction nucleotides: 5. The CDR3 loop is CASSSTTGVNTEAFF. The CDR3 DNA follows: TGTGCCAGCAGTTCCACGACAGGGGTGAACACTGAAGCTTTCTTT.

This chain joins TRBV15 and TRBJ2-2, with a tentative D call TRBD2 (6 bases). V lost 4 bases, J lost 4 bases, and 7 bases lay in between. This CDR3 contains 13 residues. The germline V gene has CDR1 LNHNV and CDR2 YYDKDF (reference sequence). The DNA for the CDR3 is TGTGCCACCAGCAACGGGGGCACCGGGGAGCTGTTTTTT. It translates to CATSNGGTGELFF. The whole variable domain, remainder taken from reference TRBV15 and TRBJ2-2, is DAMVIQNPRYQVTQFGKPVTLSCSQTLNHNVMYWYQQKSSQAPKLLFHYYDKDFNNEADTPDNFQSRRPNTSFCFLDIRSPGLGDTAMYLCATSNGGTGELFFGEGSRLTVL.